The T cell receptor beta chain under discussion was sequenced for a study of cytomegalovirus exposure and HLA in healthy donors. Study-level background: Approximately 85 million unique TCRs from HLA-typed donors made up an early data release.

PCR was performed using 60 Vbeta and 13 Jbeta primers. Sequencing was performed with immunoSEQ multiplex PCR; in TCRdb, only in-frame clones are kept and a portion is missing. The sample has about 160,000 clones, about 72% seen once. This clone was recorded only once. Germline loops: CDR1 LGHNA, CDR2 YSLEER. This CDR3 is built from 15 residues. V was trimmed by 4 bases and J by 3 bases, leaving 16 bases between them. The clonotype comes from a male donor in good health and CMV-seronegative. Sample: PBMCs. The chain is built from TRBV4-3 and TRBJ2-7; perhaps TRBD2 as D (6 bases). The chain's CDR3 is CASSPAVNSGYEQYF. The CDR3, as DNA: TGCGCCAGCAGCCCAGCAGTTAATAGCGGCTACGAGCAGTACTTC.